The clone carrying this T cell receptor beta chain was seen a handful of times. This CDR3 is 15 amino acids long. Per germline, CDR1 MNHNY and CDR2 SVGAGI (reference sequence). Trimming left V 6 bases short and J 6 bases short, with 18 bases between. Method: immunoSEQ multiplex PCR; TCRdb's copy keeps in-frame clones and lacks some. This repertoire shows approximately 160,000 clones, 84% found once; its top ten account for 7.5% to 9.5%. The data were taken from a study of blood T cell repertoires in COVID-19. Whole-study context: Specimens from acute and convalescent COVID-19 originated in the United States, Italy and Spain. From T cells, B-cell-depleted T cells, or PBMCs came the material, which was cDNA or gDNA.

The rearrangement joins TRBV6-6 to TRBJ1-5, with D perhaps TRBD1 (6 bases). The sample consisted of peripheral blood. This receptor was taken from a man between 40 and 49 years old who had recovered from COVID-19. CDR3 amino acids: CASSTYRVRGQPQHF. The CDR3 DNA reads TGTGCCAGCAGCACCTACAGGGTTCGCGGTCAGCCCCAGCATTTT.